This TCR beta chain was recovered during a study of identical twins. General study findings and limits: The study found that models underestimated out-of-frame TCR alpha sharing in monozygotic twins.

One entry per CDR3 protein results from TCRdb running MiXCR on the 5' RACE reads. The sample has 200,000 to 250,000 distinct CDR3 sequences; under 12% are singletons. This clonotype was counted a few times. Antigen unknown. The TCR comes from a man in his forties or fifties in good health. The specimen was memory T cells sorted from blood.

The CDR3, as DNA: TGTGCCAGCAGCACATCCAGGGGAGATACGCAGTATTTT. This codes for CASSTSRGDTQYF. The chain couples TRBV11-2 to TRBJ2-3; weak D call: TRBD1 (6 bases). Deletions cut 5 bases from V and 5 bases from J, with 11 bases between. Per the germline V gene, CDR1 is SGHAT and CDR2 is FQNNGV. The CDR3 loop spans 13 amino acids.